A selection of T cell receptor beta chains follows, all from one sample in a study of identical twins. TCRdb reanalysed the 5' RACE reads using MiXCR and keeps one entry per CDR3 protein. This sample yields some 260,000 distinct CDR3 sequences, of which more than 12% are seen a single time; about 9% belongs to the top ten. The sequenced sample consisted of memory (CD45RO+) T cells sorted from blood. The receptors come from a woman under 30 in good health. CDR3s include the opening cysteine and the closing phenylalanine or tryptophan. D genes are given only for firm matches.

v_call,d_call,j_call,cdr3_aa
TRBV5-1,-,TRBJ1-2,CASTRESPNYGYTF
TRBV19,-,TRBJ2-6,CASSTGANAGANVLTF
TRBV6-1,-,TRBJ1-3,CASSEAWGSGNTIYF
TRBV7-2,-,TRBJ2-7,CASSPQSGNSWYEQYF
TRBV12-3/TRBV12-4,-,TRBJ2-7,CASSLWTTYEQYF
TRBV6-2/TRBV6-3,TRBD1,TRBJ2-1,CASKQHRGREFF
TRBV11-3,-,TRBJ1-2,CASSERGANYGYTF
TRBV29-1,-,TRBJ2-5,CSVDPPGETQYF
TRBV20-1,-,TRBJ1-5,CSARPTGSQPQHF
TRBV5-1,TRBD2,TRBJ2-1,CASSLAPGGSDEQFF
TRBV2,-,TRBJ2-1,CASRREGGQQFF
TRBV6-1,TRBD2,TRBJ2-7,CASSARGVSYEQYF
TRBV20-1,-,TRBJ2-1,CRLHRGSGEQFF
TRBV20-1,-,TRBJ2-4,CSARDQASGRAKNIQYF
TRBV6-5,-,TRBJ1-3,CASSYERRAGNTIYF
TRBV20-1,TRBD2,TRBJ2-3,CSAVVSGATDTQYF
TRBV25-1,-,TRBJ1-1,CASSDKMDSEAFF
TRBV12-3/TRBV12-4,-,TRBJ2-1,CASSRLSGDEQFF
TRBV24-1,-,TRBJ2-7,CATSDGPSYEQYF
TRBV3-1,TRBD2,TRBJ2-3,CASSQAIAGGGADTQYF
TRBV3-1,-,TRBJ2-5,CASSQKIPGKQTQYF
TRBV7-8,TRBD1,TRBJ1-2,CASRRDRVPGGYTF
TRBV7-6,TRBD1,TRBJ1-1,CASSPWGGQESTEAFF